This TCR beta chain was obtained from a study of T cell responses to AZD1222 COVID-19 vaccine. The protocol was immunoSEQ multiplex PCR, while the TCRdb copy is restricted to in-frame clones and leaves out a portion. The sample records roughly 83,000 clones, about 82% being singletons. Sequences were derived from peripheral blood, sampled on day 0 of AZD1222 vaccination. This TCR was recovered from an adult in good health.

As DNA, the CDR3 is TGTGCCAGCTCACCACAGCCCGGGGTAGAGACCCAGTACTTC. Translated: CASSPQPGVETQYF. The rearrangement joins TRBV18 to TRBJ2-5; perhaps TRBD2 as D (5 bases). This CDR3 region has 14 residues. Germline V gives CDR1 KGHSH, CDR2 LQKENI. The V end was cut by 1 base, the J end by 4 bases, with 10 bases between.